The clone carrying this T cell receptor beta chain was picked up one time. This entry belongs to a study of blood T cell repertoires in COVID-19. The data were produced by immunoSEQ multiplex PCR, yet TCRdb's version contains in-frame clones alone and is incomplete. The data contain roughly 62,000 clones, approximately 84% of them seen just once; the ten biggest clones take up less than 4.5%. Germline V gene sequence: CDR1 SGHDT, CDR2 YYEEEE. V was clipped by 1 base and J by 10 bases; unmatched bases: 3. The CDR3 spans 14 residues. This rearrangement joins TRBV5-6 to TRBJ1-6, with TRBD1 matching over 9 bases. Sequences were obtained from peripheral blood. The sequence was collected from a man aged 55 to 70 with acute or convalescent COVID-19. The CDR3 here is CASSLTGGESPLHF. CDR3 coding DNA: TGTGCCAGCAGCTTGACAGGGGGCGAATCACCCCTCCACTTT.